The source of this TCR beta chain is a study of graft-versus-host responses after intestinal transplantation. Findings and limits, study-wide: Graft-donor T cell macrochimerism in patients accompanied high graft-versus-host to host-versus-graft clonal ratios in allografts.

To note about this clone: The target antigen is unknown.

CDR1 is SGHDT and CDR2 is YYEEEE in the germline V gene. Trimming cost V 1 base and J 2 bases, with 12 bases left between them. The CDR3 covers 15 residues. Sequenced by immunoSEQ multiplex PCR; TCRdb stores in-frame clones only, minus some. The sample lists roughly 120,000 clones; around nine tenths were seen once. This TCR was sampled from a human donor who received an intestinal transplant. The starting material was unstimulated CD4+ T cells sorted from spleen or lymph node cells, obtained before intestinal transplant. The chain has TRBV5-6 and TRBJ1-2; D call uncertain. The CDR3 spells CASSLLWQRNYGYTF. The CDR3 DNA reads TGTGCCAGCAGCTTGTTATGGCAGCGCAACTATGGCTACACCTTC.